This entry describes one T cell receptor (beta chain). The data are from a study of blood T cell repertoires in COVID-19. As for the study in general: Specimens from acute and convalescent COVID-19 originated in the United States, Italy and Spain.

This CDR3 is 16 amino acids long. The V and J ends lost 5 bases and 3 bases respectively, with 20 bases between them. Germline V gene lookup returns CDR1 LNHNV and CDR2 YYDKDF (reference sequence). Profiled with immunoSEQ multiplex PCR; TCRdb holds only in-frame clones, not every one. The sample holds a few hundred thousand clones, over 75% seen once. The source is a woman aged 60-75 years who had recovered from COVID-19. The source material was PBMCs or T cells enriched from blood (not recorded which). V and J are TRBV15 and TRBJ2-7, with a possible D match to TRBD2 (5 bases). The CDR3 is CATSPVTRDRSYEQYF. The CDR3 coding sequence is TGTGCCACCAGCCCGGTGACGAGGGATCGAAGCTACGAGCAGTACTTC.